Shown below are 4 T cell receptor beta chains from a single sample sequenced in a study of OX40 agonist ivuxolimab in advanced cancers. Clones were sequenced by immunoSEQ multiplex PCR, and TCRdb holds only the in-frame ones, with some missing. Of roughly 24,000 clones listed, approximately 75% are singletons. The specimen was CD4+ or CD8+ T cells sorted from blood, collected in a trial of the OX40 agonist ivuxolimab. The source of these receptors is an adult with an advanced solid tumor such as melanoma, head and neck, liver or kidney cancer.

The chain couples TRBV28 to TRBJ1-5, with 7 bases identical to TRBD1. Trimming cost V 6 bases and J 6 bases; bases outside gene matches: 11. Germline CDR1 is MDHEN and CDR2 is SYDVKM. This CDR3 spans 15 amino acids. Here the CDR3 DNA reads TGTGCCAGCAGAAACACAGGGGTTCTTGGTCAGCCCCAGCATTTT. Protein product: CASRNTGVLGQPQHF.

This clone was recorded a few times. V is TRBV7-9 and J is TRBJ2-2; no firm D call. Germline V gene data show CDR1 as SEHNR and CDR2 as FQNEAQ (reference sequence). The V and J ends lost 3 bases and 4 bases respectively, with 0 bases between them. The CDR3 has 11 amino acids. The CDR3 region is CASSFTGELFF. In nucleotides, the CDR3 is TGTGCCAGCAGCTTCACCGGGGAGCTGTTTTTT. The entire variable domain, with the rest obtained from reference TRBV7-9 and TRBJ2-2, is as follows: DTGVSQNPRHKITKRGQNVTFRCDPISEHNRLYWYRQTLGQGPEFLTYFQNEAQLEKSRLLSDRFSAERPKGSFSTLEIQRTEQGDSAMYLCASSFTGELFFGEGSRLTVL.

V usage is TRBV6-5 and J usage is TRBJ2-2; tentative D call: TRBD2 (6 bases). V was cut by 0 bases and J by 6 bases, with 8 bases left in between. The CDR3 loop spans 14 amino acids. Germline CDR1 reads MNHEY; CDR2 reads SVGAGI. CDR3 bases: TGTGCCAGCAGTTACTCGACGGGAGCCGGGGAGCTGTTTTTT. This translates into CASSYSTGAGELFF.

This chain connects TRBV4-1 to TRBJ2-1; D unresolved. CDR3 length equals 13 residues. Germline V gene lookup returns CDR1 MGHRA and CDR2 YSYEKL. Trimming took off 4 bases at V and 5 bases at J, with 9 bases between the two ends. The CDR3 nucleotides are TGCGCCAGCAGCCCTCCTATGAACAATGAGCAGTTCTTC. Translating gives CASSPPMNNEQFF.